Listed below are T cell receptor beta chains from one sample, sequenced in a study of CD8 T cell repertoires and HIV-1 epitope variants. Libraries were prepared by immunoSEQ multiplex PCR; TCRdb keeps only in-frame clonotypes and omits some of them. The data show some 5,700 clones, around two thirds seen once. Antigens for these TCRs are unknown. The sample consisted of cultured CD8+ T cells derived from PBMCs. The origin of the receptors is a male donor with HIV. Each CDR3 is given with its conserved first and last residue. The order of the fields is J gene, D gene, clone size, V gene, CDR3 protein, CDR3 DNA. D genes are given only for firm matches. Clone size appears in some rows only: once, few, many, or a class for an expanded clone.

J: TRBJ2-7; D: TRBD1; size: NA; V: TRBV7-9; CDR3: CASSLAGQTYEQYF; DNA: TGTGCCAGCAGCTTAGCGGGACAGACCTACGAGCAGTACTTC
J: TRBJ1-1; D: NA; size: NA; V: TRBV28; CDR3: CASRVEQGGMNTEAFF; DNA: TGTGCCAGCAGGGTAGAACAGGGAGGGATGAACACTGAAGCTTTCTTT
J: TRBJ2-3; D: TRBD2; size: NA; V: TRBV7-6; CDR3: CASSLAGGTDTQYF; DNA: TGTGCCAGCAGCTTAGCGGGAGGGACAGATACGCAGTATTTT
J: TRBJ2-7; D: NA; size: few; V: TRBV7-8; CDR3: CASSPFQRSYEQYF; DNA: TGTGCCAGCAGCCCTTTTCAGAGGTCCTACGAGCAGTACTTC
J: TRBJ2-7; D: NA; size: NA; V: TRBV5-1; CDR3: CASSSFNYEQYF; DNA: TGCGCCAGCAGCTCCTTTAACTACGAGCAGTACTTC
J: TRBJ2-1; D: NA; size: NA; V: TRBV5-1; CDR3: CASSPGYNEQFF; DNA: TGCGCCAGCAGCCCCGGTTACAATGAGCAGTTCTTC
J: TRBJ2-3; D: NA; size: once; V: TRBV7-2; CDR3: CASSLLWADTQYF; DNA: TGTGCCAGCAGCTTACTCTGGGCAGATACGCAGTATTTT
J: TRBJ2-7; D: NA; size: once; V: TRBV5-6; CDR3: CASSSGGNGYEQYF; DNA: TGTGCCAGCAGCTCGGGCGGGAACGGCTACGAGCAGTACTTC
J: TRBJ1-1; D: NA; size: NA; V: TRBV28; CDR3: CASSFTRDLNTEAFF; DNA: TGTGCCAGCAGTTTTACCAGGGATCTGAACACTGAAGCTTTCTTT
J: TRBJ1-5; D: NA; size: NA; V: TRBV4-3; CDR3: CASSQDLGNQPQHF; DNA: TGCGCCAGCAGCCAAGATTTGGGCAATCAGCCCCAGCATTTT
J: TRBJ1-5; D: NA; size: medium-sized; V: TRBV19; CDR3: CASSVGEWGNQPQHF; DNA: TGTGCCAGTAGTGTCGGGGAATGGGGCAATCAGCCCCAGCATTTT
J: TRBJ2-1; D: TRBD2; size: few; V: TRBV30; CDR3: CAWEHPGGPGEQFF; DNA: TGTGCCTGGGAGCACCCGGGGGGGCCGGGTGAGCAGTTCTTC
J: TRBJ2-2; D: TRBD1; size: NA; V: TRBV4-3; CDR3: CASSGTGVTGELFF; DNA: TGCGCCAGCTCCGGGACAGGGGTTACCGGGGAGCTGTTTTTT
J: TRBJ2-3; D: NA; size: once; V: TRBV28; CDR3: CASSFRENTQYF; DNA: TGTGCCAGCAGTTTTCGGGAGAATACGCAGTATTTT
J: TRBJ2-7; D: NA; size: NA; V: TRBV27; CDR3: CASSLGTGPYEQYF; DNA: TGTGCCAGCAGTTTAGGTACAGGGCCCTACGAGCAGTACTTC
J: TRBJ1-1; D: TRBD1; size: NA; V: TRBV6-6; CDR3: CASSFDRALGSEAFF; DNA: TGTGCCAGCAGTTTCGACAGGGCCCTTGGGTCTGAAGCTTTCTTT
J: TRBJ2-1; D: TRBD2; size: NA; V: TRBV6-5; CDR3: CASSYSPSGGRNEQFF; DNA: TGTGCCAGCAGTTACTCGCCTAGCGGGGGACGCAATGAGCAGTTCTTC
J: TRBJ1-1; D: TRBD1; size: few; V: TRBV5-1; CDR3: CASSSGTGDVAFF; DNA: TGCGCCAGCAGCTCCGGGACAGGGGATGTAGCTTTCTTT
J: TRBJ1-2; D: NA; size: NA; V: TRBV2; CDR3: CASSGTFNYGYTF; DNA: TGTGCCAGCAGCGGGACGTTCAACTATGGCTACACCTTC
J: TRBJ2-1; D: NA; size: NA; V: TRBV19; CDR3: CASSIGSGAYNEQFF; DNA: TGTGCCAGTAGTATTGGGAGCGGAGCTTACAATGAGCAGTTCTTC
J: TRBJ2-7; D: NA; size: few; V: TRBV9; CDR3: CASSDDYLGNYEQYF; DNA: TGTGCCAGCAGCGACGACTACCTTGGGAACTACGAGCAGTACTTC
J: TRBJ1-6; D: NA; size: NA; V: TRBV5-6; CDR3: CASSFLQGVNSPLHF; DNA: TGTGCCAGCAGCTTCCTCCAGGGCGTGAATTCACCCCTCCACTTT
J: TRBJ2-1; D: NA; size: NA; V: TRBV9; CDR3: CASSVAQDLPENEQFF; DNA: TGTGCCAGCAGCGTAGCCCAAGACCTCCCCGAGAATGAGCAGTTCTTC
J: TRBJ1-1; D: NA; size: NA; V: TRBV28; CDR3: CASRTGEVTEAFF; DNA: TGTGCCAGCAGGACAGGAGAGGTCACTGAAGCTTTCTTT
J: TRBJ2-7; D: NA; size: NA; V: TRBV6-6; CDR3: CASSYIGRDEQYF; DNA: TGTGCCAGCAGTTACATTGGCAGGGACGAGCAGTACTTC
J: TRBJ2-1; D: NA; size: NA; V: TRBV27; CDR3: CASRSAGSSYNEQFF; DNA: TGTGCCAGCAGATCCGCAGGGAGCTCCTACAATGAGCAGTTCTTC
J: TRBJ2-2; D: TRBD2; size: few; V: TRBV27; CDR3: CASSDKAGGTGELFF; DNA: TGTGCCAGCAGCGACAAAGCGGGGGGAACCGGGGAGCTGTTTTTT
J: TRBJ2-7; D: TRBD2; size: few; V: TRBV27; CDR3: CASSPISTSGSSYEQYF; DNA: TGTGCCAGCAGCCCCATCTCTACTAGCGGGAGCTCCTACGAGCAGTACTTC
J: TRBJ2-5; D: NA; size: NA; V: TRBV11-2; CDR3: CASSLTRDRMQETQYF; DNA: TGTGCCAGCAGCTTGACCCGGGACCGAATGCAAGAGACCCAGTACTTC
J: TRBJ2-7; D: TRBD1; size: NA; V: TRBV14; CDR3: CASSWTGGYEQYF; DNA: TGTGCCAGCAGCTGGACAGGGGGCTACGAGCAGTACTTC
J: TRBJ2-2; D: NA; size: NA; V: TRBV11-1; CDR3: CASSPQSAGELFF; DNA: TGTGCCAGCAGCCCCCAGTCAGCCGGGGAGCTGTTTTTT
J: TRBJ2-1; D: TRBD2; size: NA; V: TRBV5-6; CDR3: CASSWLTSVNEQFF; DNA: TGTGCCAGCAGCTGGCTGACTAGCGTGAATGAGCAGTTCTTC
J: TRBJ2-3; D: NA; size: NA; V: TRBV9; CDR3: CASRDTQYF; DNA: TGTGCCAGCAGAGATACGCAGTATTTT
J: TRBJ1-6; D: NA; size: NA; V: TRBV28; CDR3: CASSPLMGEYNSPLHF; DNA: TGTGCCAGCAGTCCCCTGATGGGAGAATATAATTCACCCCTCCACTTT
J: TRBJ1-5; D: NA; size: NA; V: TRBV19; CDR3: CASSPGGGNQPQHF; DNA: TGTGCCAGTAGCCCGGGAGGGGGCAATCAGCCCCAGCATTTT
J: TRBJ2-1; D: NA; size: NA; V: TRBV19; CDR3: CASSIVGTAYNEQFF; DNA: TGTGCCAGTAGTATAGTGGGGACTGCCTACAATGAGCAGTTCTTC